The rows below give T cell receptor beta chains drawn from one sample of a study of cytomegalovirus exposure and HLA in healthy donors. TCRdb's table, derived via immunoSEQ multiplex PCR, lists solely in-frame clones and lacks some. The sample yields about 190,000 clones, around 83% seen once. The sequencing sample was made of PBMCs. Receptors were obtained from a woman aged 18-29 years in good health and CMV-seronegative. The conserved cysteine and the conserved F or W are not part of the CDR3 here.

V gene: TRBV5-5; J gene: TRBJ1-5; CDR3 protein: ASSFDRSGPQH
V gene: TRBV6-1; J gene: TRBJ2-7; CDR3 protein: ASSEQGTGLSEQY
V gene: TRBV7-9; J gene: TRBJ1-2; CDR3 protein: ASSLDSAGIGYGYT
V gene: TRBV15; J gene: TRBJ2-7; CDR3 protein: ATSRDKGAAVYEQY
V gene: TRBV21-1; J gene: TRBJ2-4; CDR3 protein: ASSSRLIQGRIVKNIQY
V gene: TRBV9; J gene: TRBJ1-5; CDR3 protein: ASSQGRSDQPQH
V gene: TRBV4-1; J gene: TRBJ1-4; CDR3 protein: ASSLGLLGEKLF
V gene: TRBV5-8; J gene: TRBJ2-7; CDR3 protein: ASGKDSYYEQY
V gene: TRBV2; J gene: TRBJ1-1; CDR3 protein: ASIKEGRLEAF
V gene: TRBV19; J gene: TRBJ2-2; CDR3 protein: ASSTGPNTGELF
V gene: TRBV7-3; J gene: TRBJ1-2; CDR3 protein: ASSLRRAGDRGYT
V gene: TRBV7-4; J gene: TRBJ1-5; CDR3 protein: ASSFGLREGCQPQH
V gene: TRBV29-1; J gene: TRBJ2-2; CDR3 protein: SVEGGPSGELF
V gene: TRBV4-2; J gene: TRBJ2-3; CDR3 protein: ASSQVVDRDNLDTQY
V gene: TRBV29-1; J gene: TRBJ1-1; CDR3 protein: SVLRGSTEAF
V gene: TRBV6-5; J gene: TRBJ1-2; CDR3 protein: ASSYDRDYGYT
V gene: TRBV27; J gene: TRBJ2-1; CDR3 protein: ASSPGTASDNEQF
V gene: TRBV7-2; J gene: TRBJ2-5; CDR3 protein: ASSLSSGGVWETQY
V gene: TRBV10-3; J gene: TRBJ2-7; CDR3 protein: AISLAGPGEQY
V gene: TRBV18; J gene: TRBJ2-7; CDR3 protein: ASSPPGQGAYEQY
V gene: TRBV7-6; J gene: TRBJ2-3; CDR3 protein: ASSLVELAGDGHTDTQY
V gene: TRBV28; J gene: TRBJ1-4; CDR3 protein: ASSLTGINEKLF
V gene: TRBV20-1; J gene: TRBJ1-2; CDR3 protein: SATVNYGYT
V gene: TRBV11-2; J gene: TRBJ2-5; CDR3 protein: ASSLQRGLSQETQY
V gene: TRBV5-1; J gene: TRBJ1-1; CDR3 protein: ASSIDRGAGTEAF
V gene: TRBV5-4; J gene: TRBJ1-2; CDR3 protein: ASSPTTGGAGDYGYT
V gene: TRBV6-5; J gene: TRBJ1-2; CDR3 protein: ASSATVANYGYT
V gene: TRBV27; J gene: TRBJ2-4; CDR3 protein: ASSSPGGANIQY
V gene: TRBV5-4; J gene: TRBJ1-1; CDR3 protein: ASSLGAPNTEAF
V gene: TRBV7-9; J gene: TRBJ2-3; CDR3 protein: ASSFPHDGVGPDTQY
V gene: TRBV5-4; J gene: TRBJ1-1; CDR3 protein: ASSLRTLNTEAF
V gene: TRBV6-5; J gene: TRBJ2-7; CDR3 protein: ASSYSSQGTYEQY
V gene: TRBV29-1; J gene: TRBJ1-5; CDR3 protein: SGRTGDQPQH
V gene: TRBV7-9; J gene: TRBJ1-1; CDR3 protein: ASSSKGTGEAF
V gene: TRBV2; J gene: TRBJ1-2; CDR3 protein: ASSDLDRGPTHYGYT
V gene: TRBV30; J gene: TRBJ2-3; CDR3 protein: AWALAGGQDTQY
V gene: TRBV27; J gene: TRBJ2-3; CDR3 protein: ASSLLGRWTDTQY
V gene: TRBV7-9; J gene: TRBJ2-5; CDR3 protein: ASSLASRKETQY
V gene: TRBV10-2; J gene: TRBJ2-7; CDR3 protein: ASSVYLPTYEQY